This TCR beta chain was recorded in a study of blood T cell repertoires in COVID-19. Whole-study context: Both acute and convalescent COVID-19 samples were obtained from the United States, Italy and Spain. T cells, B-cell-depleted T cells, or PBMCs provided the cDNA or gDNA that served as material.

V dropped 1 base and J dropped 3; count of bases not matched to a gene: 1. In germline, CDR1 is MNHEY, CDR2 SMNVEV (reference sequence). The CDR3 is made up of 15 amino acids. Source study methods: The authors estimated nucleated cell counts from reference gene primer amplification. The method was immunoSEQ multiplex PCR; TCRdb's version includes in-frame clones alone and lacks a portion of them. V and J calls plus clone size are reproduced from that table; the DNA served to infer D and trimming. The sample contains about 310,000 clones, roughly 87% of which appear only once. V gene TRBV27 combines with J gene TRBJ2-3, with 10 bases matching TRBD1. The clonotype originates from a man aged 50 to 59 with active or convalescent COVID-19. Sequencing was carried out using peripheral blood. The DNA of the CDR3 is TGTGCCAGCAGTTTATGGACAGGGGGGACAGATACGCAGTATTTT. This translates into CASSLWTGGTDTQYF.